This T cell receptor (beta chain) came from a study of OX40 agonist ivuxolimab in advanced cancers. Study at large: Ivuxolimab is a fully human IgG2 antibody that activates OX40 (CD134). Ivuxolimab doses were 0.01, 0.1, 0.3, 1.5, 3 or 10 mg/kg every 2 weeks. Study-wide findings and caveats: The specificity for antigen of the expanded peripheral T cells was not determined.

The V end was cut by 1 base, the J end by 5 bases, with 11 bases between. CDR1 and CDR2 from the germline V gene are LGHNA and YNFKEQ. The CDR3 consists of 14 residues. Here immunoSEQ multiplex PCR was the method, and the copy in TCRdb shows in-frame clones only, minus some. Of about 73,000 clones in the sample, roughly 90% are singletons; the top ten hold about 0.51%. Notes on this clone: Its antigen is undetermined.

Here the sequenced sample was CD4+ or CD8+ T cells sorted from blood, taken in a trial of the OX40 agonist ivuxolimab. The chain links TRBV4-2 to TRBJ2-5; D not certain. This TCR was sampled from an adult with an advanced solid tumor such as melanoma, head and neck, liver or kidney cancer. CDR3 nucleotide sequence: TGTGCCAGCAGCCAAGCGGGTGGATTGGAGACCCAGTACTTC. It translates to CASSQAGGLETQYF.